This T cell receptor (beta chain) derives from a study of blood T cell repertoires in COVID-19. Study background: In each case, the material was cDNA or gDNA derived from T cells, B-cell-depleted T cells, or PBMCs.

Seattle enrolled patients during active infection and tracked them longitudinally. This CDR3 comprises 13 residues. The germline V gene has CDR1 LNHDA and CDR2 SQIVND (reference sequence). After removal of 6 bases from V and 4 bases from J, the junction contained 3 bases not matched to a gene. Clones were read by immunoSEQ multiplex PCR, and TCRdb kept only the in-frame ones, dropping some. The repertoire holds approximately 350,000 clones, with around nine tenths as singletons. The TCR sequence derives from a woman in her 70s with COVID-19, enrolled during active disease. This sequence joins TRBV19 and TRBJ2-5, with 9 bases fitting TRBD1. Sequencing was performed on peripheral blood. The CDR3 nucleotides are TGTGCCAGTAGGGGGACAGGGAGAGAGACCCAGTACTTC. The encoded protein is CASRGTGRETQYF.